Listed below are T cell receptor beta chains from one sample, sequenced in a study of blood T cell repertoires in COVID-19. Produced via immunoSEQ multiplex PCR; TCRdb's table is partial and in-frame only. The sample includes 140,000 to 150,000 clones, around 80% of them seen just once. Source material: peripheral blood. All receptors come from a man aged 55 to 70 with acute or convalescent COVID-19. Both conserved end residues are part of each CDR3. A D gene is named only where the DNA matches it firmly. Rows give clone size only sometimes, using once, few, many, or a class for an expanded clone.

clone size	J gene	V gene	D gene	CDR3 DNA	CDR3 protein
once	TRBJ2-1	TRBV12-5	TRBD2	TGTGCTAGTGGCCCCGGGACTAGCGGGAATCTAAATGAGCAGTTCTTC	CASGPGTSGNLNEQFF
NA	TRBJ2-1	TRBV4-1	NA	TGCGCCAGCAGCCAAGAGGGGCGGGACGGTAGGGAGCAGTTCTTC	CASSQEGRDGREQFF
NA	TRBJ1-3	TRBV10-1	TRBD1	TGCGCCAGCAGGGACAGGGGTCCAAACACCATATATTTT	CASRDRGPNTIYF
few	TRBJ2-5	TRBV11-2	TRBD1	TGTGCCAGCAGCCCACAGGGGAGAGAGACCCAGTACTTC	CASSPQGRETQYF
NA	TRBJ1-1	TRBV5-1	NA	TGCGCCAGCAGCTTGCGTCAGGCGAACACTGAAGCTTTCTTT	CASSLRQANTEAFF
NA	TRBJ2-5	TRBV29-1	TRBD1	TGCAGCGTGGGAGGACAGGGGCAACAAGAGACCCAGTACTTC	CSVGGQGQQETQYF
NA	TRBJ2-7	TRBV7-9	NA	TGTGCCAGCAGCTTTCAGGGGGGTGGCGAGCAGTACTTC	CASSFQGGGEQYF
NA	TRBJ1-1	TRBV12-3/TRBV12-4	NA	TGTGCCAGCAGGCAGGGATCGGACACTGAAGCTTTCTTT	CASRQGSDTEAFF
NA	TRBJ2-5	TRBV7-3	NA	TGTGCCAGCAGCGGCGCCGGACCAGGGGAGACCCAGTACTTC	CASSGAGPGETQYF
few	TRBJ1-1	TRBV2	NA	TGTGCCAGCAGCGCCTCGATCGGTACTGAAGCTTTCTTT	CASSASIGTEAFF
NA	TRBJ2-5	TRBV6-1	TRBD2	TGTGCCAGCAGTGAAGAGTCAGGGGGGGGGACTAGCGGGATTAGGGAGACCCAGTACTTC	CASSEESGGGTSGIRETQYF
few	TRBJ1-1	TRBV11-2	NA	TGTGCCAGCAGCTTATCTGGTTTCGCGACTGAAGCTTTCTTT	CASSLSGFATEAFF
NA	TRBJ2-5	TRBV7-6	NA	TGTGCCAGCAGCTTAGCGAGGCTAGCGAGACGACAAGAGACCCAGTACTTC	CASSLARLARRQETQYF
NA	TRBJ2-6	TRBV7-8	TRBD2	TGTGCCAGCAGCTTACAGATAGCGGGAGTGCACTCTGGGGCCAACGTCCTGACTTTC	CASSLQIAGVHSGANVLTF
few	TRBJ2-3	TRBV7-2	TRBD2	TGTGCCAGCAGCCCCGTAGGGATTAGCGGGAGGGATACGCAGTATTTT	CASSPVGISGRDTQYF
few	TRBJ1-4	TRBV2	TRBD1	TGTGCCAGCAGTCCGACAGGGGGTAGGACTAATGAAAAACTGTTTTTT	CASSPTGGRTNEKLFF
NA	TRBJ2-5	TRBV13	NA	TGTGCCAGCAGCCGAGGGGGTGCAATATGGGGGCAGACCCAGTACTTC	CASSRGGAIWGQTQYF
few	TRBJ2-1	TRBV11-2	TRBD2	TGTGCCAGCAGCCAGACTAGCGGGAGTACTGAGCAGTTCTTC	CASSQTSGSTEQFF
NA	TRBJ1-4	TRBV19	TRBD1	TGTGCCAGTAGTGGCCGGGACAGGGGGGAAGAAAAACTGTTTTTT	CASSGRDRGEEKLFF
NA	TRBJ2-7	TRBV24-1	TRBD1	TGTGCCACCAGCCCAGCGGACAGGGGGACCGAGCAGTACTTC	CATSPADRGTEQYF
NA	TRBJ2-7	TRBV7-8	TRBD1	TGTGCCAGCAGCTTAGCGTCGGCAGGGGGCGGCGAGCAGTACTTC	CASSLASAGGGEQYF
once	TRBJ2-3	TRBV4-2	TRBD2	TGTGCCAGCAGCCAAGAATTAGCGGGAGGCACAGATACGCAGTATTTT	CASSQELAGGTDTQYF
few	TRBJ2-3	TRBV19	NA	TGTGCCAGTAGGAAGTGGGAGGCCCTCACAGATACGCAGTATTTT	CASRKWEALTDTQYF
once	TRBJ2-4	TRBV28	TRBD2	TGTGCCAGCAGTTCCCCAGCGGGAGAGGGTGACATTCAGTACTTC	CASSSPAGEGDIQYF
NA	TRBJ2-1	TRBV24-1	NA	TGTGCCACCAGTGATTTTAATACGGTGGCCGGAGCTACGAATGAGCAGTTCTTC	CATSDFNTVAGATNEQFF
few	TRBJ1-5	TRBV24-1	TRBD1	TGTGCCACCAGTGATTTGCAGGGACAGGGCCGCAATCAGCCCCAGCATTTT	CATSDLQGQGRNQPQHF
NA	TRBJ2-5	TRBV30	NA	TGTGCCTGGAGTCTCGGGGGTAGGGAGACCCAGTACTTC	CAWSLGGRETQYF
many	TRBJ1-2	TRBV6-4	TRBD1	TGTGCCAGCAGTGAATCCTTGACAGGGAACTATGGCTACACCTTC	CASSESLTGNYGYTF
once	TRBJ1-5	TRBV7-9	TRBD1	TGTGCCAGCAGCTTAACGGGGCAGGGGGCGGATCAGCCCCAGCATTTT	CASSLTGQGADQPQHF
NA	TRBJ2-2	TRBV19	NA	TGTGCCAGTAGTATAGTTAGCTATCAGAACACCGGGGAGCTGTTTTTT	CASSIVSYQNTGELFF
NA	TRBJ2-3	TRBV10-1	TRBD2	TGCGCCAGCAGTGAGATTGAGCGGGAGGGAACAGATACGCAGTATTTT	CASSEIEREGTDTQYF
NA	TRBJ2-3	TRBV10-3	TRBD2	TGTGCCATCAGTGAGACGGGGGGGACAGATACGCAGTATTTT	CAISETGGTDTQYF
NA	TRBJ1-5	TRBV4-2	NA	TGTGCCAGCAGCCAAGGTCCCAAAATTTTTGATCAGCCCCAGCATTTT	CASSQGPKIFDQPQHF
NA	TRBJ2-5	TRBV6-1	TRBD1	TGTGCCAGCAGTGAAGGGGGACAGCCTGGACGGGAGACCCAGTACTTC	CASSEGGQPGRETQYF
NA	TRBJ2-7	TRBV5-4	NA	TGTGCCAGCAGCTTTCCCTTTTCCTACGAGCAGTACTTC	CASSFPFSYEQYF
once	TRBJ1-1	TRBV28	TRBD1	TGTGCCAGCAGTTCAACATCTGACAGGGACACTGAAGCTTTCTTT	CASSSTSDRDTEAFF
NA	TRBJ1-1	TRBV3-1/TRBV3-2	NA	TGTGCCAGCAGCCAAGAGGTGGCACAGACGAACACTGAAGCTTTCTTT	CASSQEVAQTNTEAFF
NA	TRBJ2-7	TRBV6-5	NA	TGTGCCAGCAGGGACCGGGGTGTAGGGGAGCAGTACTTC	CASRDRGVGEQYF
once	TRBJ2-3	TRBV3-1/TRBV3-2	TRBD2	TGTGCCAGCAGCCAAAACCTAGCGGGGGGTTCGACGCAGTATTTT	CASSQNLAGGSTQYF
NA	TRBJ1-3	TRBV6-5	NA	TGTGCCAGCAAGACACCCAACTCTGGAAACACCATATATTTT	CASKTPNSGNTIYF
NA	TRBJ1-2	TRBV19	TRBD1	TGTGCCAGTAGTACGACAGGGGGCACTTCCTATGGCTACACCTTC	CASSTTGGTSYGYTF
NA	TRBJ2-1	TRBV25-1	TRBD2	TGTGCCAGCAGTGAATCGCTAGCGGGAGTTAATGAGCAGTTCTTC	CASSESLAGVNEQFF
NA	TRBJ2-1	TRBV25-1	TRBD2	TGTGCCAGCAGAGATAGCGGGAACCACTACAATGAGCAGTTCTTC	CASRDSGNHYNEQFF
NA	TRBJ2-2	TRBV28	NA	TGTGCCAGCAGTTCCCCTGGAGGGCCCGCGGGCACCGGGGAGCTGTTTTTT	CASSSPGGPAGTGELFF
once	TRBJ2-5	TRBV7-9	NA	TGTGCCAGCAGCTTAGATAACCAAGAGACCCAGTACTTC	CASSLDNQETQYF
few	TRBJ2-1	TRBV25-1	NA	TGTGCCAGCAGTGCTGGCGGTTCTTATTACAATGAGCAGTTCTTC	CASSAGGSYYNEQFF
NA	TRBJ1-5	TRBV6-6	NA	TGTGCCAGCAGTTACGACTCCACCAATCAGCCCCAGCATTTT	CASSYDSTNQPQHF
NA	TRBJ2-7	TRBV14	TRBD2	TGTGCCAGCAGCCAAGTAGCGGGAGTCTCCTACGAGCAGTACTTC	CASSQVAGVSYEQYF
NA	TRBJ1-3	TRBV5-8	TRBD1	TGTGCCAGCAGCCACGGAGACAGGGCGTCTGGAAACACCATATATTTT	CASSHGDRASGNTIYF
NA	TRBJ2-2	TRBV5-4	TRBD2	TGTGCCAGCAGCTCACTAGCGGGCAACACCGGGGAGCTGTTTTTT	CASSSLAGNTGELFF